A selection of T cell receptor beta chains follows, all from one sample in a study of T and B cells in COVID-19 patients. Each CDR3 protein gets one entry after TCRdb re-called the multiplex PCR reads with MiXCR. The table has approximately 26,000 distinct CDR3 sequences, 30% to 35% seen once. Sequenced input: blood. All receptors derive from a human donor who had recovered from COVID-19. Both conserved end residues are trimmed from each CDR3. Fields, in order: V gene, J gene, CDR3 protein.

TRBV29-1	TRBJ2-1	SVQPGSNEQF
TRBV6-2/TRBV6-3	TRBJ1-5	ASSPHGDSNQPQH
TRBV27	TRBJ2-1	ASSLPARRNEQF
TRBV6-1	TRBJ2-3	ASSVRDTQY
TRBV30	TRBJ2-7	VWSVDHEQY
TRBV27	TRBJ1-2	ASSPDTYGYT
TRBV6-2/TRBV6-3	TRBJ2-1	ASSARTSHNEQS
TRBV6-1	TRBJ2-1	ASSSRDRGGYEQF
TRBV6-4	TRBJ2-2	ASSDLSGELF
TRBV7-9	TRBJ2-3	ASSYRQGSSADTQY
TRBV5-4	TRBJ2-1	ASSRLGGGDEQF
TRBV7-2	TRBJ2-1	ASSPPETSYNEQF
TRBV6-1	TRBJ2-1	ASAGGSGRIVNEQF
TRBV27	TRBJ1-5	ASSLQGWGNQPQH
TRBV19	TRBJ2-7	ASSIDPFGQVVYEQY
TRBV19	TRBJ2-3	ASSIKTTGFSTDTQY
TRBV27	TRBJ2-1	ASSLGSGQAVNNEQF
TRBV19	TRBJ2-1	ASRPVRERSYNEQF
TRBV27	TRBJ2-7	ASSLRSGSEQY
TRBV19	TRBJ2-2	ASRDRGWNTGELF
TRBV6-2/TRBV6-3	TRBJ2-3	ASSPGTRLPRQY
TRBV29-1	TRBJ2-7	SVEGLYEQY
TRBV27	TRBJ2-7	ASSLGTSGSEQY
TRBV27	TRBJ2-7	ASKPGLGTAGEQY
TRBV7-6	TRBJ1-5	ASSLSVGGTQPQH